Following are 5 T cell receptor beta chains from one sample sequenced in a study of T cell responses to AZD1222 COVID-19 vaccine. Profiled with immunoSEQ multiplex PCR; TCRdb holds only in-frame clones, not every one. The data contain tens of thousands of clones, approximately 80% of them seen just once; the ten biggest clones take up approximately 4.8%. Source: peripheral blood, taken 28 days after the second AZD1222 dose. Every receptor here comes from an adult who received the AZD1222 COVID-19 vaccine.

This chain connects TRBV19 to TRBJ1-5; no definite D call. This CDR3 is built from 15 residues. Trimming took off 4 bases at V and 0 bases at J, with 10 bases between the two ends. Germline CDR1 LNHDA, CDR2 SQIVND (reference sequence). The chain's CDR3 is CASSSNGVSNQPQHF. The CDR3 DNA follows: TGTGCCAGTAGTAGTAATGGGGTTAGCAATCAGCCCCAGCATTTT.

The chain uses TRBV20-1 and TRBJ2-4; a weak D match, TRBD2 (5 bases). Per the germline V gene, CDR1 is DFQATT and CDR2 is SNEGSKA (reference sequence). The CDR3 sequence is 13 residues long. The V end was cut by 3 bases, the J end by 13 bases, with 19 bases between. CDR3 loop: CSASVGFRAEQYF. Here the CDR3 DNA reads TGCAGTGCTAGTGTCGGTTTTCGAGCGGAACAGTACTTC.

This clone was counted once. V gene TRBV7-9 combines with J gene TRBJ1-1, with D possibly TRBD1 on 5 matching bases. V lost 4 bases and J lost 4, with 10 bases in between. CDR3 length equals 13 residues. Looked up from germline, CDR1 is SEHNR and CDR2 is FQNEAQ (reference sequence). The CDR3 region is CASSSGPVTEAFF. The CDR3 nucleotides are TGTGCCAGCAGCTCGGGGCCGGTCACTGAAGCTTTCTTT.

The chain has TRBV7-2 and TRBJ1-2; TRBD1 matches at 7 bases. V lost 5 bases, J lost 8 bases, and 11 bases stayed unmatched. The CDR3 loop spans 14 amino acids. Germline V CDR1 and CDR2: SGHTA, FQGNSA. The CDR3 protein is CASSNQGRGHGYTF. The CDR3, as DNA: TGTGCCAGCAGCAACCAGGGGAGGGGGCACGGCTACACCTTC.

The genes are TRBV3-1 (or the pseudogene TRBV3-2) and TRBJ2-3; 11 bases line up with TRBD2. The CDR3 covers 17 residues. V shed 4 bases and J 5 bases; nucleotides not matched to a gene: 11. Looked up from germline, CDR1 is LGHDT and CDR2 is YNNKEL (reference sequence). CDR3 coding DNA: TGTGCCAGCAGCCGGTTGATTAGCGGGGGGGCAGGAGATACGCAGTATTTT. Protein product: CASSRLISGGAGDTQYF.